This T cell receptor beta chain originates from a study of shared clonotypes between healthy human individuals. The overall study: A couple of women and a few men aged 18 to 49 made up the donors.

The donors, healthy adults who were HIV-negative, had experienced no recent acute infections or vaccinations. Around 90 million PBMCs per unsorted sample were used for genomic DNA. This CDR3 region has 15 residues. J was trimmed by 4 bases and V by 1 base; bases with no gene match: 7. Germline V gene lookup returns CDR1 LGHNA and CDR2 YNFKEQ. The method was immunoSEQ multiplex PCR; TCRdb's version includes in-frame clones alone and lacks a portion of them. The sample lists about half a million clones, about 80% occurring once. The chain has TRBV4-2 and TRBJ2-7, with 7 bases aligning to TRBD1. Sample: PBMCs. This clonotype originated in a woman aged 40 to 50 in good health. Some clones in this sample may be carry-over from other donors' samples. The CDR3 here is CASSQVTGTIYEQYF. The CDR3 DNA follows: TGTGCCAGCAGCCAAGTGACAGGGACCATTTACGAGCAGTACTTC.